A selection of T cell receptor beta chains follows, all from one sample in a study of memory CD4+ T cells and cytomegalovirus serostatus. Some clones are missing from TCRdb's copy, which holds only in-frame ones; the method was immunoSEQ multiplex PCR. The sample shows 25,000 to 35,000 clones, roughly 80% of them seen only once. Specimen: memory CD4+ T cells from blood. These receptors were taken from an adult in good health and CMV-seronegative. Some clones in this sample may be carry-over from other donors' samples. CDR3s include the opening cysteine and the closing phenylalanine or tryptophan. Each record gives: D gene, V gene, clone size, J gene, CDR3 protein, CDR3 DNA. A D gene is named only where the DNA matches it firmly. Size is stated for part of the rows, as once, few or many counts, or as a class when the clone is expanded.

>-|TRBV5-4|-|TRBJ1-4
CASSQTAGDEKLFF
TGTGCCAGCAGCCAGACAGCAGGCGATGAAAAACTGTTTTTT
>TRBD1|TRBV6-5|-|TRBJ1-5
CASSPRGRRQPQHF
TGTGCCAGCAGCCCAAGGGGGCGCAGGCAGCCCCAGCATTTT
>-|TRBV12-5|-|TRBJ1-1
CASGLATGEAFF
TGTGCTAGTGGTTTGGCCACAGGAGAAGCTTTCTTT
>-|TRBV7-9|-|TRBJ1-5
CASSQVGGNQPQHF
TGTGCCAGCAGCCAGGTGGGAGGGAATCAGCCCCAGCATTTT
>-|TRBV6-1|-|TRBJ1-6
CASSEALRDGMTSPLHF
TGTGCCAGCAGTGAAGCCCTCCGGGACGGGATGACTTCACCCCTCCACTTT
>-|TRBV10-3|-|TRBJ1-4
CAISPAGEKLFF
TGTGCCATCAGTCCCGCGGGCGAAAAACTGTTTTTT
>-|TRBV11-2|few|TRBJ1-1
CASSPPEGGFFEAFF
TGTGCCAGCAGCCCACCGGAGGGAGGGTTCTTTGAAGCTTTCTTT
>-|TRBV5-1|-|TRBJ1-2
CASSLLADQGGYTF
TGCGCCAGCAGCTTGCTGGCAGATCAAGGTGGCTACACCTTC
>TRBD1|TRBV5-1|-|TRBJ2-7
CASMITTGGPYEQYF
TGCGCCAGCATGATTACGACAGGGGGCCCCTACGAGCAGTACTTC
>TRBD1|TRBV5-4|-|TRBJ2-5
CASSPGTGAETQYF
TGTGCCAGCAGTCCCGGGACAGGGGCAGAGACCCAGTACTTC
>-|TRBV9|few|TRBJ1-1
CASSVASGLQGAFF
TGTGCCAGCAGCGTAGCTTCGGGCCTTCAGGGAGCTTTCTTT
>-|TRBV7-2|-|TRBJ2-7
CASSQRQALNYEQYF
TGTGCCAGCAGCCAAAGACAGGCCTTAAACTACGAGCAGTACTTC
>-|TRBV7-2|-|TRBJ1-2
CASSPSPRGVWGYGYTF
TGTGCCAGCAGCCCCTCGCCGCGGGGGGTCTGGGGCTATGGCTACACCTTC
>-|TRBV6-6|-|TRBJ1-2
CASSHPTGGNYGYTF
TGTGCCAGCAGTCACCCGACGGGGGGAAACTATGGCTACACCTTC
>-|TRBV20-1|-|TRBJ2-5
CSASPGETQYF
TGCAGTGCTAGTCCCGGGGAGACCCAGTACTTC
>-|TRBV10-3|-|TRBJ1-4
CAISEAGSLPVEKLFF
TGTGCCATCAGTGAAGCAGGAAGCTTACCGGTGGAAAAACTGTTTTTT
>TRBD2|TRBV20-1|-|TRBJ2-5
CSAGGTPYF
TGCAGTGCCGGGGGGACTCCATACTTC
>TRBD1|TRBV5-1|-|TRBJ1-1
CASSRTGPFMNTEAFF
TGCGCCAGCAGCCGGACAGGTCCCTTTATGAACACTGAAGCTTTCTTT
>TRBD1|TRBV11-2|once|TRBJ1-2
CASSLGRDRVISNYGYTF
TGTGCCAGCAGCTTAGGGAGGGACAGGGTGATATCAAACTATGGCTACACCTTC
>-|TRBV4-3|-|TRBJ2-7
CASSQEAQGWYEQYF
TGCGCCAGCAGCCAAGAAGCTCAGGGGTGGTACGAGCAGTACTTC
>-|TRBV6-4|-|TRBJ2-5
CARSPRRGPQETQYF
TGTGCCAGATCCCCCCGGCGGGGGCCTCAAGAGACCCAGTACTTC
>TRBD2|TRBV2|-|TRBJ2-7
CASRGLAGGNDYEQYF
TGTGCCAGCAGGGGGCTAGCGGGGGGAAATGATTACGAGCAGTACTTC